This entry describes one T cell receptor (beta chain). The protocol was immunoSEQ multiplex PCR, while the TCRdb copy is restricted to in-frame clones and leaves out a portion. Of fewer than 200,000 clones listed, roughly nine tenths are singletons. The ends were cut back, 0 bases at V and 7 bases at J, with 19 bases in the middle. From germline, CDR1 is MNHEY and CDR2 SVGAGI. This CDR3 contains 16 residues. The source of the sample is a study of blood T cell repertoires in COVID-19. The sequenced sample was peripheral blood. This TCR was sampled from a man between 18 and 35 years old who had recovered from COVID-19. This chain uses TRBV6-5 with TRBJ2-7; tentatively, D is TRBD2 (6 bases). The CDR3 coding sequence is TGTGCCAGCAGTTACTCGAATAGGGGCCCGGCGGGGGAGCAGTACTTC. Encoded protein: CASSYSNRGPAGEQYF.